This T cell receptor (beta chain) comes out of a study of cytomegalovirus exposure and HLA in healthy donors. Notes on the study in general: Later, an analysis found that common viral pathogens appeared to be linked with several of the most significant clusters. Fewer N-insertions than the approximately 700-donor mean were reportedly shown by an Asian-associated ancestry cluster in a later analysis. The authors enumerated 150 to 200 TCR beta chains as linked to cytomegalovirus.

After removal of 9 bases from V and 5 bases from J, the junction contained 6 bases not matched to a gene. Germline CDR1 reads LNHDA; CDR2 reads SQIVND (reference sequence). The CDR3 is made up of 12 amino acids. On this clone itself: The antigen is undetermined.

It was healthy bone marrow donors who served as donors. It was with 60 Vbeta and 13 Jbeta primers that the PCR ran. Assay: immunoSEQ multiplex PCR; the TCRdb copy retains only in-frame clones and omits some. Counted here are 130,000 to 150,000 clones, 60% to 85% occurring once; the ten biggest clones make up around 7.1%. The receptor comes from a woman in her thirties or forties in good health and CMV-seropositive. Sequencing input: PBMCs. The rearrangement uses TRBV19 and TRBJ2-7, with TRBD2 identical over 8 bases. CDR3 nucleotide sequence: TGTGCCAGCAGCGGGGGTCACGACGAGCAGTACTTC. Its translation is CASSGGHDEQYF.